This T cell receptor beta chain was sequenced for a study of blood T cells in healthy people across ages. Notes on the study in general: The donors' CMV status was not determined, possibly confounding changes in expanded clonotypes.

The V segment lost 7 bases and the J segment 2 bases; nucleotides outside the gene matches: 5. Germline-derived CDR1 and CDR2 are SGDLS and YYNGEE. The CDR3 sequence is 14 residues long. Next came a second PCR, run for about 6 to 11 cycles, which used a sample-barcoded 5' primer along with a J-beta primer mix. TCRdb ran MiXCR on the 5' RACE reads and lists one entry per CDR3 protein. The sample holds approximately 900,000 distinct CDR3 sequences, around 48% seen once. This clonotype has only a few counts. The target antigen is unknown. Each of the donors had ten milliliters of peripheral blood drawn into EDTA-treated Vacutainer tubes. Extracted total RNA amounted to at least 5.5 micrograms for each sample.

This chain joins TRBV9 and TRBJ2-5, with 10 bases matching TRBD1. The source material was blood. The sequence was collected from a man aged 30 to 39 in good health. The CDR3 spells CASGKGQGQETQYF. The DNA of the CDR3 is TGTGCCAGCGGTAAGGGACAGGGGCAAGAGACCCAGTACTTC.